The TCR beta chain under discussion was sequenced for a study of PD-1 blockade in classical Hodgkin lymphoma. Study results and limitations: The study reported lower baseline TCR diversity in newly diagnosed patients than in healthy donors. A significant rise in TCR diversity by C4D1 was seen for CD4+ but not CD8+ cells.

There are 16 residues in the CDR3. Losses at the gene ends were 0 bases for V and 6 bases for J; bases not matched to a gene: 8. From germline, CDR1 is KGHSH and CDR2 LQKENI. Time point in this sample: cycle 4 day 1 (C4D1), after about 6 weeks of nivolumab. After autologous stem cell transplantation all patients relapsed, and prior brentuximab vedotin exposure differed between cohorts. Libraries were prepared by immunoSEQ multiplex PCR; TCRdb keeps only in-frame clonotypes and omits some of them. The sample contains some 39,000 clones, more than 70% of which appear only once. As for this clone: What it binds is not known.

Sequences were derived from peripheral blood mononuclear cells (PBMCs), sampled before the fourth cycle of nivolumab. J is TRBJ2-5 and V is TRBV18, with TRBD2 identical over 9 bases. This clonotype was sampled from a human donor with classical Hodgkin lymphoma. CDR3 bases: TGTGCCAGCTCACCACCGGGACTAGCAACGGCAAAGACCCAGTACTTC. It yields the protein CASSPPGLATAKTQYF.